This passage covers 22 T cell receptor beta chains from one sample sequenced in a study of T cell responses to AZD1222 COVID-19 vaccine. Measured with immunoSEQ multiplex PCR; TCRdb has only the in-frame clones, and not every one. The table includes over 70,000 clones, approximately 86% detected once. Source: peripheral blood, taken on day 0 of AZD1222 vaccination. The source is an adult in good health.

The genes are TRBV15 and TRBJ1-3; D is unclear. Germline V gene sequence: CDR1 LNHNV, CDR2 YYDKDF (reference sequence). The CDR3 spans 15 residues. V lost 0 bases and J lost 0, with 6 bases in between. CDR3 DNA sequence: TGTGCCACCAGCAGAGACCCAGGCTCTGGAAACACCATATATTTT. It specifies CATSRDPGSGNTIYF.

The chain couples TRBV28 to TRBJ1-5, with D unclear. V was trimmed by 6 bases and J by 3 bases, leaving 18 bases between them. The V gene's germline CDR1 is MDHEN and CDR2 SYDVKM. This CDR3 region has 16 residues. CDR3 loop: CASRTRTVAANQPQHF. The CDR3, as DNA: TGTGCCAGCAGGACACGGACGGTGGCAGCCAATCAGCCCCAGCATTTT.

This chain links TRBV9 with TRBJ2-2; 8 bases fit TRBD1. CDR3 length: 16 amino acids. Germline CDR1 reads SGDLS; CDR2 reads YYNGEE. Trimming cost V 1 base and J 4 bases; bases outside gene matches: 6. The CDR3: CASSVRTGSGTGELFF. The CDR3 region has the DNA TGTGCCAGCAGCGTACGGACAGGGTCGGGCACCGGGGAGCTGTTTTTT.

Written as DNA, the CDR3 is TGTGCCAGCACTCTGCAGGGTACCGGGGAGCTGTTTTTT. It encodes CASTLQGTGELFF. The chain is built from TRBV19 and TRBJ2-2; tentatively, D is TRBD1 (5 bases). Germline V gene sequence: CDR1 LNHDA, CDR2 SQIVND (reference sequence). The CDR3 runs 13 residues. V was clipped by 9 bases and J by 5 bases, with 13 bases between them.

CDR3: CASSPERLAGGSDTQYF. CDR3 in DNA: TGTGCCAGCAGCCCTGAACGACTAGCGGGAGGTTCGGATACGCAGTATTTT. V gene TRBV5-4 combines with J gene TRBJ2-3; 13 bases agree with TRBD2. The CDR3 contains 17 residues. V lost 4 bases and J lost 6; bases outside the gene matches: 11. CDR1 is SGHNT and CDR2 is YYREEE in the germline V gene (reference sequence).

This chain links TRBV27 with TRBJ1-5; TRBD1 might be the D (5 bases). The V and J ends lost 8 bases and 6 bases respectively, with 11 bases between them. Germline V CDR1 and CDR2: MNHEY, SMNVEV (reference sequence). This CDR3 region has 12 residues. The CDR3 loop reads CASGQGSQPQHF. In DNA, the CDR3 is TGTGCCAGCGGTCAGGGATCTCAGCCCCAGCATTTT.

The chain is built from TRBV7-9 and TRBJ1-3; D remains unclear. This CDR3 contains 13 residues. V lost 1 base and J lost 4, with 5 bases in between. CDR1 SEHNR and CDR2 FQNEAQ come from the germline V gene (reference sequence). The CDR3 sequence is CASSLGGGNTIYF. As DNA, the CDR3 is TGTGCCAGCAGCTTAGGGGGAGGAAACACCATATATTTT. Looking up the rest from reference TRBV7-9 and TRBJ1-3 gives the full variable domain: DTGVSQNPRHKITKRGQNVTFRCDPISEHNRLYWYRQTLGQGPEFLTYFQNEAQLEKSRLLSDRFSAERPKGSFSTLEIQRTEQGDSAMYLCASSLGGGNTIYFGEGSWLTVV.

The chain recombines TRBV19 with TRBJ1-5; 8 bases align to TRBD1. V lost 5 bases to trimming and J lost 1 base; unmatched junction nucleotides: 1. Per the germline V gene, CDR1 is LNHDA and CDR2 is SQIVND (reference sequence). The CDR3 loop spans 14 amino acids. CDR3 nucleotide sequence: TGTGCCAGTAGTTGGACAGGGAGCAATCAGCCCCAGCATTTT. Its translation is CASSWTGSNQPQHF.

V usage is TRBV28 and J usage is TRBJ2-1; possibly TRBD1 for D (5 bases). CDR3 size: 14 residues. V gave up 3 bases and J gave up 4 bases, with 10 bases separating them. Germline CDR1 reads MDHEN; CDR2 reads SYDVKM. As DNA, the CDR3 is TGTGCCAGCAGTTTGGGGCAGCAGTACAATGAGCAGTTCTTC. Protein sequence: CASSLGQQYNEQFF. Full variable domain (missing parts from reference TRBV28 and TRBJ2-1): DVKVTQSSRYLVKRTGEKVFLECVQDMDHENMFWYRQDPGLGLRLIYFSYDVKMKEKGDIPEGYSVSREKKERFSLILESASTNQTSMYLCASSLGQQYNEQFFGPGTRLTVL.

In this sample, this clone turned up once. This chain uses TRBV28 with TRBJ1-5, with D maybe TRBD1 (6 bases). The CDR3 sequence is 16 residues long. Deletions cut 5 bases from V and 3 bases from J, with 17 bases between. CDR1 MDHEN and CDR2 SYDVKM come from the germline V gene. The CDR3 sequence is CASSTRDTGTNQPQHF. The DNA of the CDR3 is TGTGCCAGCAGTACCCGGGACACAGGGACCAATCAGCCCCAGCATTTT. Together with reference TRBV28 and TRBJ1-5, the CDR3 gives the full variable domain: DVKVTQSSRYLVKRTGEKVFLECVQDMDHENMFWYRQDPGLGLRLIYFSYDVKMKEKGDIPEGYSVSREKKERFSLILESASTNQTSMYLCASSTRDTGTNQPQHFGDGTRLSIL.

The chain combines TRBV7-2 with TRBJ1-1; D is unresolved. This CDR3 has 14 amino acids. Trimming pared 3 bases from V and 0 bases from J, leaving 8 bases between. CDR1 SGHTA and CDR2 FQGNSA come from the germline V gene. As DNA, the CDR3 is TGTGCCAGCAGCTTTTTACAGTTGAACACTGAAGCTTTCTTT. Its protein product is CASSFLQLNTEAFF.

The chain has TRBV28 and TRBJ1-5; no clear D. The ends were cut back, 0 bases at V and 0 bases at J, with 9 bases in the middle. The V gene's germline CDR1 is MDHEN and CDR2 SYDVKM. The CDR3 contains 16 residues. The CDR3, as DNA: TGTGCCAGCAGTTTATGGCGCTTGTATAGCAATCAGCCCCAGCATTTT. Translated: CASSLWRLYSNQPQHF.

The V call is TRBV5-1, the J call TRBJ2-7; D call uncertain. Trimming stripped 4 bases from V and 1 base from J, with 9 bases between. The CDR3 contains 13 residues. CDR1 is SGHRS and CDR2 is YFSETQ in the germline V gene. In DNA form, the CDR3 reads TGCGCCAGCAGCCCCGGTAGTTCCTACGAGCAGTACTTC. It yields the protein CASSPGSSYEQYF.

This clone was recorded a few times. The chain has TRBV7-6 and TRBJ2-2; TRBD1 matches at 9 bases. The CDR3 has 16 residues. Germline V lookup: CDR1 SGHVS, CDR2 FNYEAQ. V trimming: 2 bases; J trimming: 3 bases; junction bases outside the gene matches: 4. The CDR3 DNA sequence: TGTGCCAGCAGCTTATCACAGGGGGCATACACCGGGGAGCTGTTTTTT. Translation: CASSLSQGAYTGELFF.

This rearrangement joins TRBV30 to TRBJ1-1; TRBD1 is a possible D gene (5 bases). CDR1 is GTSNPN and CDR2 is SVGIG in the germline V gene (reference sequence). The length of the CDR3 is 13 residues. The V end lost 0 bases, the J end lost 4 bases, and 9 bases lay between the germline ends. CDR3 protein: CAWSVREGTEAFF. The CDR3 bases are TGTGCCTGGAGTGTCAGGGAGGGCACTGAAGCTTTCTTT.

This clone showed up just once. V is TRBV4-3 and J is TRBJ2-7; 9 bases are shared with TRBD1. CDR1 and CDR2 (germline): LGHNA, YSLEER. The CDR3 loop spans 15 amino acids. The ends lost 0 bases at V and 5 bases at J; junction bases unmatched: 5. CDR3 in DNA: TGCGCCAGCAGCCAAGATGGAGGGACAGGGAACGAGCAGTACTTC. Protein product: CASSQDGGTGNEQYF.

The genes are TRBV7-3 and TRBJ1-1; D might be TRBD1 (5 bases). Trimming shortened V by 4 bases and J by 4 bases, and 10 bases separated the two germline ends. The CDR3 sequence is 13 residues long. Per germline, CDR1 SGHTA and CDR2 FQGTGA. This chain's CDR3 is CASSSRGGTEAFF. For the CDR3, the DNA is TGTGCCAGCAGCTCAAGGGGAGGCACTGAAGCTTTCTTT.

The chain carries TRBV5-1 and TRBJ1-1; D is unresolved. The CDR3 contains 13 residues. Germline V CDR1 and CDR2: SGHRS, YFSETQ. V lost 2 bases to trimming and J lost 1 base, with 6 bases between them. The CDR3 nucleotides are TGCGCCAGCAGCTTCGCGGGGAACACTGAAGCTTTCTTT. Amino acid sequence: CASSFAGNTEAFF.

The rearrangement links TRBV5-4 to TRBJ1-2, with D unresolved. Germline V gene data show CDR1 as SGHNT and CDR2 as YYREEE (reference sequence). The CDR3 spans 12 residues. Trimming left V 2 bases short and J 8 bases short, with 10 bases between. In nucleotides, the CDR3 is TGTGCCAGCAGCTTCCCCCAAGTCGGCTACACCTTC. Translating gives CASSFPQVGYTF.

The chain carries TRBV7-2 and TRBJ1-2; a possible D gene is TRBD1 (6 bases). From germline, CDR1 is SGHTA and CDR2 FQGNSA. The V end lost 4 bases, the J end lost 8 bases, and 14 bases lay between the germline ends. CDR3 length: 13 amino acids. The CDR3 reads CASSSRDMGGYTF. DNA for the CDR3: TGTGCCAGCAGCTCCCGGGACATGGGGGGCTACACCTTC.

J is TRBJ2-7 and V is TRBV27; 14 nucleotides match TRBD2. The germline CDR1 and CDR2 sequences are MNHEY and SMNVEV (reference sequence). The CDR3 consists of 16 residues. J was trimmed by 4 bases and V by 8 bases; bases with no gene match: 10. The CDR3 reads CASFQTGLAGVYEQYF. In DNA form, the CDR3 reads TGTGCCAGCTTCCAAACGGGACTAGCGGGAGTTTACGAGCAGTACTTC.

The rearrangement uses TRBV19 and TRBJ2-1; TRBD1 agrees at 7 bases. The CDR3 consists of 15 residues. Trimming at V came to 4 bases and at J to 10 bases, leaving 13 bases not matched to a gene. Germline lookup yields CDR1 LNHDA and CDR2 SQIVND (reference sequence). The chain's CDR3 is CASSNRQGGSGEQFF. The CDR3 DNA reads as TGTGCCAGTAGTAACAGACAGGGTGGTAGTGGGGAGCAGTTCTTC.